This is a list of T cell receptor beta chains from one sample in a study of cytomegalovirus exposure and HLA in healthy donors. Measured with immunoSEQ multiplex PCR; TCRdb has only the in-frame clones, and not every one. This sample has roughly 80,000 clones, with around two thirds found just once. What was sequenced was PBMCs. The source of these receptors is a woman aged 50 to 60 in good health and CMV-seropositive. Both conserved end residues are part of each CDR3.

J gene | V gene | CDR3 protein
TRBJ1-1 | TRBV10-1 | CASRGAGISEAFF
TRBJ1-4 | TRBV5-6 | CASSLAGQGHEKLFF
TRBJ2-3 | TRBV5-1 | CASTPGHNTDTQYF
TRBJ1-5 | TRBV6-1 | CATCAGRTHNQPQHF
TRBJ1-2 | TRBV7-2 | CASSSGQNYGYTF
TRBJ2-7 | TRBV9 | CASSASEGSRYEQYF
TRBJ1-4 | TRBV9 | CASSGFGQGGEKLFF
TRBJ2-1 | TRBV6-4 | CASSGDSNNEQFF
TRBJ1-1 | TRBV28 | CASSFRGSGNTEAFF
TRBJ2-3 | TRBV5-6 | CASSRGLGQLTDTQYF
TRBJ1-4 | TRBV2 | CASVRIERNEKLFF
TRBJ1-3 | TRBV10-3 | CAISVSGTNSFSGNTIYF
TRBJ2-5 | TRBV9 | CASSVGRRTGGLETQYF
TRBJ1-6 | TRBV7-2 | CASTQDRLRSPLHF